The entry below gives a single T cell receptor beta chain sequence along with its context. This sample was taken from a study of blood T cell repertoires in COVID-19. At the level of the study: Donors in the United States, Italy and Spain gave samples during acute or convalescent COVID-19. Sample material is recorded as cDNA or gDNA derived from T cells, B-cell-depleted T cells, or PBMCs.

Clones were read by immunoSEQ multiplex PCR, and TCRdb kept only the in-frame ones, dropping some. The sample yields about 240,000 clones, about 89% seen once. The sequence came from a woman in her 30s who had recovered from COVID-19. Sequencing was performed on PBMCs or T cells enriched from blood (not recorded which).

The CDR3 region is CASSPLAGGGGGPRYEQYF. The CDR3 DNA follows: TGTGCCAGCAGCCCCCTAGCGGGAGGAGGGGGGGGTCCAAGGTACGAGCAGTACTTC. This chain links TRBV7-2 with TRBJ2-7; the match to TRBD2 covers 11 bases. The CDR3 has 19 residues. In germline, CDR1 is SGHTA, CDR2 FQGNSA. V shed 5 bases and J 4 bases; nucleotides not matched to a gene: 19.